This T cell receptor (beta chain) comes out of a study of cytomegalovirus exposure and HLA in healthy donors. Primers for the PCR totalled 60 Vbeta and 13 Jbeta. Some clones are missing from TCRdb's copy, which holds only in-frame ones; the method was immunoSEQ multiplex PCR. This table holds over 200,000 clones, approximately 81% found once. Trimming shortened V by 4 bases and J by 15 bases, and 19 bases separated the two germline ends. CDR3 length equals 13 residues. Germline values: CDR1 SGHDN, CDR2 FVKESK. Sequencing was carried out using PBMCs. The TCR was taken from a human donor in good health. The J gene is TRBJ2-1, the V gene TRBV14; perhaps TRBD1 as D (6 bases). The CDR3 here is CASSLRTDSEGFF. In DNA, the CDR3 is TGTGCCAGCAGCCTGCGGACAGATTCCGAAGGGTTCTTC.